The sequence of this T cell receptor beta chain was determined in a study of T cell repertoires in cytomegalovirus infection. TCRdb re-called the reads through MiXCR, storing one row per CDR3 protein. The sample lists fewer than 300,000 distinct CDR3 sequences; about 23% were seen once. The table lists this clonotype with many counts. CDR1 is SEHNR and CDR2 is FQNEAQ in the germline V gene (reference sequence). Trimming took 5 bases from V and 6 from J; bases not matched to a gene: 10. The CDR3 has 15 residues. The material sequenced was PBMCs. This receptor was obtained from a human donor in good health (CMV status not recorded). Some clones in this sample may be carry-over from other donors' samples. This chain links TRBV7-9 with TRBJ2-3, with 8 bases aligning to TRBD2. This CDR3 reads CASSPLSGKGDTQYF. The CDR3, as DNA: TGTGCCAGCAGCCCCCTTAGCGGGAAGGGCGATACGCAGTATTTT. The full variable domain, rest sourced from reference TRBV7-9 and TRBJ2-3, is DTGVSQNPRHKITKRGQNVTFRCDPISEHNRLYWYRQTLGQGPEFLTYFQNEAQLEKSRLLSDRFSAERPKGSFSTLEIQRTEQGDSAMYLCASSPLSGKGDTQYFGPGTRLTVL.